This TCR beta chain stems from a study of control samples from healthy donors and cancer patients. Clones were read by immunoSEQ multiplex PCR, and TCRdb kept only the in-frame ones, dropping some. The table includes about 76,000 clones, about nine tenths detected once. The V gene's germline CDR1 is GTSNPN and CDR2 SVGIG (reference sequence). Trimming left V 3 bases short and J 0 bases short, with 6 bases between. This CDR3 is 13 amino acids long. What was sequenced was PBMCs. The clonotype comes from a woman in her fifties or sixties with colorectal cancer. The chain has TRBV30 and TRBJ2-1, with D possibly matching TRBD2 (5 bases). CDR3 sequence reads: CAWRRASYNEQFF. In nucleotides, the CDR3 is TGTGCCTGGAGGAGGGCCTCCTACAATGAGCAGTTCTTC.